Shown below are 23 T cell receptor beta chains from a single sample sequenced in a study of T cell clonality in common variable immunodeficiency (dated by TCRdb to 2014 to 2015). The protocol used for the library was the immunoSEQ multiplex PCR assay. What TCRdb holds here is the immuneACCESS table cut down to in-frame rearrangements. Part of the clones is not present; checked against another copy, under half of the missing clones reflect an unresolved V gene, and the others are unexplained. For this sample the table reports roughly 55,000 clones, with no clone seen just once. About 5.5% of the sample goes to the ten largest clones. The sequenced sample was peripheral blood mononuclear cells. Every receptor here comes from a person aged 18 to 70 in good health.

This clone was found many times. The CDR3 end lies 3 residues beyond the end of the read and is filled in from the germline J gene. This chain uses TRBV7-3 with TRBJ2-1; 10 bases line up with TRBD2. In germline, CDR1 is SGHTA, CDR2 FQGTGA. The V segment lost 5 bases and the J segment 9 bases; nucleotides outside the gene matches: 13. The CDR3 is 16 residues long. CDR3 in amino acids: CASSPVSGRAFPEQFF. The covered CDR3 bases are TGTGCCAGCAGCCCCGTCAGCGGGAGGGCCTTCCCTGAG.

This clone has ten or more counts. The read ends 3 residues early relative to the CDR3; the germline J gene fills the gap. This chain uses TRBV12-3 or TRBV12-4 with TRBJ1-1; D is undetermined. Trimming took off 6 bases at V and 1 base at J, with 15 bases between the two ends. This CDR3 is 15 amino acids long. CDR3 amino acids: CASSHPLVSNTEAFF. The CDR3 DNA, read in part, is TGTGCCAGCAGCCACCCGTTAGTCTCGAACACTGAA.

The table lists this clone with many counts. The DNA ends 3 residues before the CDR3 does, and the rest of the CDR3 is filled in from the germline J gene. The rearrangement links TRBV20-1 to TRBJ1-5; TRBD1 aligns across 9 bases. Germline assignment: CDR1 DFQATT and CDR2 SNEGSKA (reference sequence). Losses at the gene ends were 3 bases for V and 7 bases for J; bases not matched to a gene: 7. The length of the CDR3 is 14 residues. The part of the CDR3 DNA that was read is TGCAGTGCTAGGGACAGGGGTCTAGGACAGCCC. It yields the protein CSARDRGLGQP. The CDR3 in its entirety is CSARDRGLGQPQHF.

Many counts were recorded for this clone. The observed sequence ends 3 residues before the CDR3 terminus, with the missing tail filled in from the germline J gene. This chain joins TRBV28 and TRBJ2-7, with TRBD2 identical over 10 bases. V shed 1 base, J shed 5 bases, and the junction held 5 bases outside the gene matches. The length of the CDR3 is 15 residues. Germline V CDR1 and CDR2: MDHEN, SYDVKM. CDR3 protein: CASSLSASGSHEQYF. The covered CDR3 bases are TGTGCCAGCAGTTTATCGGCTAGCGGGAGTCACGAG. The variable domain in full, completed from reference TRBV28 and TRBJ2-7, reads DVKVTQSSRYLVKRTGEKVFLECVQDMDHENMFWYRQDPGLGLRLIYFSYDVKMKEKGDIPEGYSVSREKKERFSLILESASTNQTSMYLCASSLSASGSHEQYFGPGTRLTVT.

Ten or more counts support this clone. The CDR3 goes on 3 residues after the read ends, and that part is filled in from the germline J gene. V gene TRBV5-4 combines with J gene TRBJ2-1, with 7 bases lining up with TRBD2. J lost 7 bases, V lost 1 base, and 2 bases had no gene match. CDR1 SGHNT and CDR2 YYREEE come from the germline V gene (reference sequence). CDR3 length: 13 amino acids. The covered CDR3 bases are TGTGCCAGCAGCTTGACCGGGGGGAATGAG. Encoded protein: CASSLTGGNE. The CDR3 as a whole reads CASSLTGGNEQFF.

This clone was counted ten times or more. With the read ending 3 residues before the CDR3 end, the germline J gene is used to fill in that end. The gene calls are TRBV20-1 and TRBJ2-3; 13 nucleotides match TRBD2. The CDR3 runs 15 residues. Germline CDR1 reads DFQATT; CDR2 reads SNEGSKA (reference sequence). Losses at the gene ends were 3 bases for V and 5 bases for J; bases not matched to a gene: 5. The CDR3 is CSASGTSGNGDTQYF. Incomplete CDR3 DNA: TGCAGTGCTAGCGGGACTAGCGGGAATGGAGATACG.

This clone was seen many times. The sequenced fragment ends 3 residues before the CDR3 boundary, so the rest is inferred from the germline J gene. This chain links TRBV28 with TRBJ2-4; TRBD2 agrees at 15 bases. V was pared by 6 bases and J by 4 bases, with 13 bases of the junction left unmatched. The CDR3 runs to 19 residues. Germline CDR1 MDHEN, CDR2 SYDVKM. Partial CDR3 DNA: TGTGCCAGCAGGCCCCCGGGACTAGCGGGAGGATTTGGTAAAAACATT. This encodes CASRPPGLAGGFGKNI. The entire CDR3 reads CASRPPGLAGGFGKNIQYF.

This clone was counted many times. The read stops 3 residues short of the end of the CDR3; the missing end is completed from the germline J gene. The rearrangement links TRBV7-9 to TRBJ2-7; TRBD1 matches at 8 bases. Germline V lookup: CDR1 SEHNR, CDR2 FQNEAQ (reference sequence). This CDR3 comprises 14 residues. With V trimmed by 5 bases and J by 2 bases, 5 bases remained unmatched. The CDR3 loop is CASSPTGVPYEQYF. CDR3 bases read: TGTGCCAGCAGCCCGACAGGGGTTCCCTACGAG.

This clone was counted many times. Mismatch with germline at one junction end may stem from a read error. The CDR3 bases that were read are TGCGCCAGCAGCGACACAGGGGATAGTTACTATGGC. The encoded protein is CASSDTGDSYYG. The CDR3 in full is CASSDTGDSYYGYTF. V usage is TRBV4-2 and J usage is TRBJ1-2; 7 bases map to TRBD1. The read terminates 3 residues ahead of where the CDR3 ends, so the germline J gene completes it. CDR3 length: 15 amino acids. CDR1 and CDR2 from the germline V gene are LGHNA and YNFKEQ.

This clone was seen a few times. The read finishes 3 residues shy of the CDR3 end, and the germline J gene is used to complete it. The chain couples TRBV2 to TRBJ2-7; D is perhaps TRBD2 (6 bases). This CDR3 comprises 13 residues. Trimming left V 8 bases short and J 1 base short, with 12 bases between. Germline V gives CDR1 SNHLY, CDR2 FYNNEI. CDR3 sequence reads: CASLRDSSYEQYF. Partial CDR3 DNA: TGTGCCAGCCTCCGGGACTCTTCCTACGAG.

There are many counts of this clone. The CDR3 end falls 3 residues outside the read, so it is completed with the germline J gene. The rearrangement uses TRBV20-1 and TRBJ1-1; 12 bases agree with TRBD1. Germline CDR1 reads DFQATT; CDR2 reads SNEGSKA (reference sequence). The CDR3 spans 16 residues. Losses at the gene ends were 2 bases for V and 3 bases for J; bases not matched to a gene: 7. Incomplete CDR3 DNA: TGCAGTGCTAGACCGCCGGGACAGGGGGCTGACACTGAA. Translating it yields CSARPPGQGADTE. The full-length CDR3 reads as CSARPPGQGADTEAFF.

This clone has ten or more counts. The sequenced part of the CDR3 DNA is TGTGCCAGCAGCTTGTTTACTTACAGGGATAAGGGTGGC. Translation: CASSLFTYRDKGG. The CDR3, in full, reads CASSLFTYRDKGGYTF. This chain uses TRBV5-4 with TRBJ1-2; maybe TRBD1 (6 bases). Read data end 3 residues before the CDR3 end; the end is taken from the germline J gene. CDR1 SGHNT and CDR2 YYREEE come from the germline V gene (reference sequence). The CDR3 is 16 residues long. V was clipped by 1 base and J by 7 bases, with 20 bases between them.

This clone was counted many times. The read ends 3 residues early relative to the CDR3; the germline J gene fills the gap. Additional DNA sequences in this sample encode the identical CDR3. This chain joins TRBV7-9 and TRBJ2-7; a possible D gene is TRBD2 (6 bases). CDR1 SEHNR and CDR2 FQNEAQ come from the germline V gene (reference sequence). CDR3 length: 14 amino acids. The V end was cut by 5 bases, the J end by 2 bases, with 13 bases between. CDR3 bases read: TGTGCCAGCAGCCCTGGGGGGAGACCCTACGAG. The encoded protein is CASSPGGRPYE. The full CDR3 reads CASSPGGRPYEQYF.

The table lists this clone with many counts. The read comes to an end 3 residues before the CDR3 does, leaving the germline J gene to fill in the end. The chain joins TRBV12-3 or TRBV12-4 to TRBJ1-2; D might be TRBD1 (6 bases). This CDR3 spans 12 amino acids. Trimming pared 2 bases from V and 7 bases from J, leaving 8 bases between. CDR3 region: CASSLQGPGYTF. The CDR3 bases that were read are TGTGCCAGCAGTTTACAGGGGCCTGGC.

This clone was counted many times. The read gets to within 3 residues of the CDR3 end, and the germline J gene fills in the rest. This chain uses TRBV5-1 with TRBJ2-1; 12 positions match TRBD2. The junction had 7 bases not matched to a gene; V was cut back by 1 base and J by 8 bases. The CDR3 spans 16 residues. Germline values: CDR1 SGHRS, CDR2 YFSETQ. The CDR3 loop reads CASSLLTSGRNYEQFF. The CDR3 bases that were read are TGCGCCAGCAGCTTGCTGACTAGCGGGAGAAACTATGAG.

This clone was detected many times. The read ends 3 residues shy of where the CDR3 ends; the end is completed using the germline J gene. The chain uses TRBV5-1 and TRBJ1-2, with unresolved D. This CDR3 comprises 12 residues. Germline CDR1 SGHRS, CDR2 YFSETQ. Trimming pared 4 bases from V and 3 bases from J, leaving 7 bases between. The DNA read from the CDR3 is TGCGCCAGCAGCCAGAGAGACTATGGC. Its translation is CASSQRDYG. The whole CDR3 is CASSQRDYGYTF. The entire variable domain, with the rest obtained from reference TRBV5-1 and TRBJ1-2, is as follows: KAGVTQTPRYLIKTRGQQVTLSCSPISGHRSVSWYQQTPGQGLQFLFEYFSETQRNKGNFPGRFSGRQFSNSRSEMNVSTLELGDSALYLCASSQRDYGYTFGSGTRLTVV.

The table lists this clone with many counts. Sequencing ends 3 residues short of the CDR3 end; the germline J gene provides the rest. The gene calls are TRBV19 and TRBJ1-1; D gene unclear. The germline V gene encodes CDR1 LNHDA and CDR2 SQIVND (reference sequence). The V gene lost 4 bases and the J gene lost 1 base, with 7 bases spanning the gap. There are 13 residues in the CDR3. The CDR3 reads CASSKNRNTEAFF. The sequenced part of the CDR3 DNA is TGTGCCAGTAGTAAGAACAGGAACACTGAA.

At least ten counts were recorded for this clone. The CDR3 bases that were read are TGCAGTGCTCCACGGGGGAACACAGATACG. Its protein is CSAPRGNTDT. The CDR3, in full, reads CSAPRGNTDTQYF. The rearrangement links TRBV20-1 to TRBJ2-3; D is perhaps TRBD2 (6 bases). With the read ending 3 residues before the CDR3 end, the germline J gene is used to fill in that end. Trimming left V 5 bases short and J 2 bases short, with 11 bases between. CDR1 is DFQATT and CDR2 is SNEGSKA in the germline V gene (reference sequence). The CDR3 contains 13 residues.

This clone was observed at least ten times. The read finishes 3 residues shy of the CDR3 end, and the germline J gene is used to complete it. The same CDR3 arises from other DNA sequences in this sample as well. V usage is TRBV3-1 (or the pseudogene TRBV3-2) and J usage is TRBJ2-7; weak D call: TRBD2 (6 bases). Trimming removed 3 bases from V and 1 base from J, with 10 bases in between. Germline V lookup: CDR1 LGHDT, CDR2 YNNKEL (reference sequence). The CDR3 is made up of 14 amino acids. CDR3 region: CASSQAGSSYEQYF. The CDR3 bases that were read are TGTGCCAGCAGCCAGGCGGGATCTTCCTACGAG.

This clone was recorded many times. The read ends 3 residues before the CDR3 terminus; that terminus is restored from the germline J gene. The chain joins TRBV7-2 to TRBJ2-5; D gene unclear. The CDR3 has 14 residues. Deletions cut 1 base from V and 0 bases from J, with 6 bases between. CDR1 is SGHTA, CDR2 FQGNSA, per germline. The CDR3 here is CASSLDLNQETQYF. The CDR3 DNA, read in part, is TGTGCCAGCAGCTTAGATCTAAACCAAGAGACC.

This clone was counted at least ten times. The read ends 3 residues before the CDR3 terminus; that terminus is restored from the germline J gene. The gene calls are TRBV19 and TRBJ2-2; a weak D match, TRBD2 (6 bases). V gave up 3 bases and J gave up 3 bases, with 14 bases separating them. The CDR3 covers 16 residues. Germline V gene data show CDR1 as LNHDA and CDR2 as SQIVND (reference sequence). This chain's CDR3 is CASSITHGGYTGELFF. Incomplete CDR3 DNA: TGTGCCAGTAGTATCACCCACGGGGGATACACCGGGGAG.

This clone was found many times. The read ends 3 residues before the CDR3 terminus; that terminus is restored from the germline J gene. This rearrangement joins TRBV15 to TRBJ2-7; the D is unclear. The CDR3 has 15 amino acids. CDR1 LNHNV and CDR2 YYDKDF come from the germline V gene (reference sequence). V was shortened by 0 bases and J by 1 base, with 10 bases between the two germline ends. Here the CDR3 reads CATSRDSTVSYEQYF. Incomplete CDR3 DNA: TGTGCCACCAGCAGAGATTCTACCGTGTCCTACGAG.

This clone has a handful of counts. The read falls 3 residues short of the CDR3 end, and the missing part is taken from the germline J gene. The genes are TRBV2 and TRBJ2-7, with D possibly TRBD1 on 5 matching bases. This CDR3 is 17 amino acids long. CDR1 is SNHLY and CDR2 is FYNNEI in the germline V gene. The ends were cut back, 2 bases at V and 0 bases at J, with 17 bases in the middle. The sequenced CDR3 bases are TGTGCCAGCAGTGAAATGGGGCAGAAGATAACCTCCTACGAG. Encoded protein: CASSEMGQKITSYE. The full CDR3 reads CASSEMGQKITSYEQYF.